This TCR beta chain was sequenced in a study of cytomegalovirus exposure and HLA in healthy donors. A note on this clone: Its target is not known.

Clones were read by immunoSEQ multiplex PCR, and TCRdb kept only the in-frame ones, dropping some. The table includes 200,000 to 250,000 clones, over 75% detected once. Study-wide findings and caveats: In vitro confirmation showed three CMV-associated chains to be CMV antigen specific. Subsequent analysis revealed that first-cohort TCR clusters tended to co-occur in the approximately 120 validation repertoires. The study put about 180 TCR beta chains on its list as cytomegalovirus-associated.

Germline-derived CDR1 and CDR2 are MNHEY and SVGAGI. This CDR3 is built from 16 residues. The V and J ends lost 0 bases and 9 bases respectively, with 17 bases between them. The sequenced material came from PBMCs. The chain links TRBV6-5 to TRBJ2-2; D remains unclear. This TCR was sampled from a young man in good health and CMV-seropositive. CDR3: CASSYSSQSIFWELFF. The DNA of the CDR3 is TGTGCCAGCAGTTACTCGAGCCAGTCTATATTCTGGGAGCTGTTTTTT.